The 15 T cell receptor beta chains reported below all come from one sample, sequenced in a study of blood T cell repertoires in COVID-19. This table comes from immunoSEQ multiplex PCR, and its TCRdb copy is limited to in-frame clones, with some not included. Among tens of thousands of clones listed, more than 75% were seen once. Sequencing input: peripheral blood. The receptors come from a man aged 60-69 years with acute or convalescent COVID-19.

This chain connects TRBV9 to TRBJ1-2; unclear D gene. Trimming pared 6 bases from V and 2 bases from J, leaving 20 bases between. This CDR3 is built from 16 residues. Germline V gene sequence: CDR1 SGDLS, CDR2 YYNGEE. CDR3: CASNLKWKGVNYGYTF. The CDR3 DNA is TGTGCCAGCAATCTCAAATGGAAGGGAGTCAACTATGGCTACACCTTC.

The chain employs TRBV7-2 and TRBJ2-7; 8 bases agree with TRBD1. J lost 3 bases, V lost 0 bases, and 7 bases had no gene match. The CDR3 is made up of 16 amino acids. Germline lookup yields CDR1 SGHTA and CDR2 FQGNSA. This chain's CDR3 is CASSLAGGQVSYEQYF. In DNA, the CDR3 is TGTGCCAGCAGCTTAGCGGGGGGACAGGTCAGCTACGAGCAGTACTTC.

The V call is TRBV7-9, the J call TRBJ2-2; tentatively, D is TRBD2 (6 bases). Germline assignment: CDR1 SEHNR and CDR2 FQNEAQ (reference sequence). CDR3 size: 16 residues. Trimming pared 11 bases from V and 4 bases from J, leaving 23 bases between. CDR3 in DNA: TGTGCCCCTCATGGAGGGGTTAACCCGAGCACCGGGGAGCTGTTTTTT. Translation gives CAPHGGVNPSTGELFF.

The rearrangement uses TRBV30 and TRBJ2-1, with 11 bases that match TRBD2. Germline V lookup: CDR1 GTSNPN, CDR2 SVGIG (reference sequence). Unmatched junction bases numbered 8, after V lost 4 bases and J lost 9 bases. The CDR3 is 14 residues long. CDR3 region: CAWKGSGGAGEQFF. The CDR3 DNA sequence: TGTGCCTGGAAAGGTAGCGGGGGGGCCGGTGAGCAGTTCTTC. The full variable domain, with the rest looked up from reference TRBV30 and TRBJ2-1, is SQTIHQWPATLVQPVGSPLSLECTVEGTSNPNLYWYRQAAGRGLQLLFYSVGIGQISSEVPQNLSASRPQDRQFILSSKKLLLSDSGFYLCAWKGSGGAGEQFFGPGTRLTVL.

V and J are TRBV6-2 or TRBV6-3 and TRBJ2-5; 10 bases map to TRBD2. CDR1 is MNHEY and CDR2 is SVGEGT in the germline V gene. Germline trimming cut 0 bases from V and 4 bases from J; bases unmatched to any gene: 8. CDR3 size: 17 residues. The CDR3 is CASSYSQRGGIRETQYF. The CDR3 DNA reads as TGTGCCAGCAGTTACTCCCAGCGGGGGGGCATTCGAGAGACCCAGTACTTC.

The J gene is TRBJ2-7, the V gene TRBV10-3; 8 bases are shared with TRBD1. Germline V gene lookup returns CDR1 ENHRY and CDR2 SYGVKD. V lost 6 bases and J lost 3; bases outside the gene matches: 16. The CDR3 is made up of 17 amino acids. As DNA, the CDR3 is TGTGCCATCAGCTTTCAAACCGGGACAGGCGAGGACTACGAGCAGTACTTC. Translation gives CAISFQTGTGEDYEQYF.

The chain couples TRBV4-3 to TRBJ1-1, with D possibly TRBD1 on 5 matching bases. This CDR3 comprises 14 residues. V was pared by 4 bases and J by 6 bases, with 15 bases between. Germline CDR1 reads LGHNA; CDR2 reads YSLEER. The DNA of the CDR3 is TGCGCCAGCAGCCCCCAACAGGAAAGGGCTGAAGCTTTCTTT. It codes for CASSPQQERAEAFF.

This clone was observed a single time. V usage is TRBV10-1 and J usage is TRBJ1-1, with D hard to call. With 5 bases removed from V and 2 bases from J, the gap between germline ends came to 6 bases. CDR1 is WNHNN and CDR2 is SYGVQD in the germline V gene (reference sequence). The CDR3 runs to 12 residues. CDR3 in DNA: TGCGCCAGCAGTACAGATAACACTGAAGCTTTCTTT. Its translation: CASSTDNTEAFF.

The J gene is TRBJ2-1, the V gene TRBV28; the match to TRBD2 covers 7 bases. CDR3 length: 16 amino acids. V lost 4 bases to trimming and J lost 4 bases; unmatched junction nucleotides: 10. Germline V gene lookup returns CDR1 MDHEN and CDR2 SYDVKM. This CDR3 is CASSSPGGSRYNEQFF. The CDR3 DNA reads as TGTGCCAGCAGTTCCCCCGGCGGGAGTAGATACAATGAGCAGTTCTTC.

CDR3 DNA: TGTGCCAGCAGCCCGGAGGGGGGGTACAATCAGCCCCAGCATTTT. Amino acid sequence: CASSPEGGYNQPQHF. The chain links TRBV27 to TRBJ1-5, with D possibly TRBD1 on 6 matching bases. Trimming left V 6 bases short and J 3 bases short, with 15 bases between. The CDR3 is 15 residues long. The germline V gene encodes CDR1 MNHEY and CDR2 SMNVEV (reference sequence).

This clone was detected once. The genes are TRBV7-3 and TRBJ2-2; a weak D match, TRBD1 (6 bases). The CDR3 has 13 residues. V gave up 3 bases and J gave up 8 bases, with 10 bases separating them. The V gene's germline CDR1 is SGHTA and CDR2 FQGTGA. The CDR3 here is CASSFQGRGELFF. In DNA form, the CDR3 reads TGTGCCAGCAGCTTCCAGGGGCGGGGGGAGCTGTTTTTT. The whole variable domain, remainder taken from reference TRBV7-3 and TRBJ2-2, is GAGVSQTPSNKVTEKGKYVELRCDPISGHTALYWYRQSLGQGPEFLIYFQGTGAADDSGLPNDRFFAVRPEGSVSTLKIQRTERGDSAVYLCASSFQGRGELFFGEGSRLTVL.

The CDR3 protein is CASSRTSGGATEQFF. The CDR3 nucleotides are TGTGCCAGCAGCCGGACTAGCGGGGGGGCCACTGAGCAGTTCTTC. The gene calls are TRBV7-2 and TRBJ2-1; 15 bases match TRBD2. V trimming: 5 bases; J trimming: 9 bases; junction bases outside the gene matches: 5. Germline assignment: CDR1 SGHTA and CDR2 FQGNSA. The CDR3 spans 15 residues. The full variable domain, with the rest looked up from reference TRBV7-2 and TRBJ2-1, is GAGVSQSPSNKVTEKGKDVELRCDPISGHTALYWYRQSLGQGLEFLIYFQGNSAPDKSGLPSDRFSAERTGGSVSTLTIQRTQQEDSAVYLCASSRTSGGATEQFFGPGTRLTVL.

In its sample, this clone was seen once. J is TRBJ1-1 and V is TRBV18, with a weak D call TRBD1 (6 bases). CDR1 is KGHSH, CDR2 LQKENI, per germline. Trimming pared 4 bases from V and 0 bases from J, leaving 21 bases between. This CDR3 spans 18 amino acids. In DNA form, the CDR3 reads TGTGCCAGCTCACTCAAGGCCCCAGGGGATATTGTGAACACTGAAGCTTTCTTT. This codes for CASSLKAPGDIVNTEAFF.

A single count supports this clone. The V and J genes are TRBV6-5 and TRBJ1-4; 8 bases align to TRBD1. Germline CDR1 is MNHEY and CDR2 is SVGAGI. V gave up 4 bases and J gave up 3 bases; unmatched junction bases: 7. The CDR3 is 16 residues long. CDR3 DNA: TGTGCCAGCAGTTTTACAGGGGGAGGGGCTAATGAAAAACTGTTTTTT. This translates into CASSFTGGGANEKLFF.

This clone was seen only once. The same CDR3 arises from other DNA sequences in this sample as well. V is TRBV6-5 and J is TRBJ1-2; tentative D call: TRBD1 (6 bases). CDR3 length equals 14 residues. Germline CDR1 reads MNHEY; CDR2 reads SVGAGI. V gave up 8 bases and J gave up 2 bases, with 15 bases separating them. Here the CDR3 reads CASRTQGSNYGYTF. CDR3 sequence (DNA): TGTGCCAGCCGTACCCAGGGGTCGAACTATGGCTACACCTTC.